The entry below gives a single TCR beta chain sequence along with its context. In the original processing: Quantification of nucleated cells was approximated via reference gene primer amplification. Only in-frame clones appear in the TCRdb table, and some are missing; sequencing was by immunoSEQ multiplex PCR. Clonal size and the V and J genes are those of that table, whereas D and trimming came from the DNA. The sample shows under 200,000 clones, around 83% of them seen only once. These data belong to a study of blood T cell repertoires in COVID-19. Study in general: The United States, Italy and Spain provided the acute and convalescent COVID-19 samples. PBMCs, B-cell-depleted T cells, or T cells were the source of the cDNA or gDNA that made up the material.

The CDR3 runs 19 residues. Germline V gives CDR1 MNHNS, CDR2 SASEGT. Trimming removed 0 bases from V and 4 bases from J, with 23 bases in between. The material sequenced was peripheral blood. V gene TRBV6-1 combines with J gene TRBJ2-3; a weak D match, TRBD2 (5 bases). The clonotype comes from a man between 18 and 29 years old with acute or convalescent COVID-19. The CDR3 loop is CASSEAGPGFHGRADTQYF. DNA for the CDR3: TGTGCCAGCAGTGAAGCAGGTCCTGGTTTCCACGGGCGGGCAGATACGCAGTATTTT.